These 21 T cell receptor beta chains came from one sample sequenced in a study of shared clonotypes between healthy human individuals. This table comes from immunoSEQ multiplex PCR, and its TCRdb copy is limited to in-frame clones, with some not included. This table holds about 2.3 million clones, under 95% found once. Sequencing was carried out using naive CD4+ T cells from PBMCs. The subset: CD45RA+ positively selected. These receptors all come from a man in his late teens or twenties in good health. Some clones in this sample may be carry-over from other donors' samples.

The chain links TRBV7-9 to TRBJ2-3, with D unresolved. Trimming shortened V by 0 bases and J by 4 bases, and 11 bases separated the two germline ends. CDR1 and CDR2 from the germline V gene are SEHNR and FQNEAQ (reference sequence). The CDR3 is 15 amino acids. DNA for the CDR3: TGTGCCAGCAGCTTAGCACTCGGCGGACCAGATACGCAGTATTTT. This encodes CASSLALGGPDTQYF.

The V call is TRBV6-5, the J call TRBJ2-2; D may be TRBD2 (6 bases). Trimming cost V 0 bases and J 8 bases, with 13 bases left between them. The germline V gene encodes CDR1 MNHEY and CDR2 SVGAGI. The CDR3 runs to 15 residues. CDR3 DNA sequence: TGTGCCAGCAGTTACTCGATGTTGGAGGGGGGGGAGCTGTTTTTT. As protein: CASSYSMLEGGELFF.

The chain uses TRBV14 and TRBJ2-7; D gene ambiguous. The CDR3 contains 13 residues. V lost 5 bases and J 3 bases, leaving 11 bases between the germline ends. The germline gives CDR1 SGHDN, CDR2 FVKESK. DNA of the CDR3: TGTGCCAGCAGCTCCATCCCTCACTACGAGCAGTACTTC. This sequence encodes CASSSIPHYEQYF.

This chain joins TRBV2 and TRBJ1-2; D is ambiguous. CDR3 length: 13 residues. The V end was cut by 8 bases, the J end by 4 bases, with 14 bases between. Looked up from germline, CDR1 is SNHLY and CDR2 is FYNNEI. CDR3 sequence reads: CASLAQSLYGYTF. DNA of the CDR3: TGTGCCAGCTTGGCGCAGAGCCTCTATGGCTACACCTTC.

The chain has TRBV28 and TRBJ2-2; unclear D gene. Germline assignment: CDR1 MDHEN and CDR2 SYDVKM. The CDR3 extends over 12 amino acids. Trimming cost V 6 bases and J 3 bases, with 5 bases left between them. The chain's CDR3 is CASRSDTGELFF. CDR3 nucleotide sequence: TGTGCCAGCAGGTCTGACACCGGGGAGCTGTTTTTT.

The chain has TRBV28 and TRBJ1-6, with TRBD1 matching over 7 bases. The CDR3 has 13 amino acids. Germline lookup yields CDR1 MDHEN and CDR2 SYDVKM. V shed 6 bases and J 16 bases; nucleotides not matched to a gene: 12. This chain's CDR3 is CASRLAPPGQLHF. The CDR3 nucleotides read TGTGCCAGCAGACTCGCCCCTCCGGGACAGCTCCACTTT. The whole variable domain, remainder taken from reference TRBV28 and TRBJ1-6, is DVKVTQSSRYLVKRTGEKVFLECVQDMDHENMFWYRQDPGLGLRLIYFSYDVKMKEKGDIPEGYSVSREKKERFSLILESASTNQTSMYLCASRLAPPGQLHFGNGTRLTVT.

The chain joins TRBV5-1 to TRBJ2-1; D is perhaps TRBD1 or TRBD2 (5 bases each). V was pared by 3 bases and J by 8 bases, with 24 bases between. This CDR3 is 17 amino acids long. Germline V CDR1 and CDR2: SGHRS, YFSETQ. DNA of the CDR3: TGCGCCAGCAGCTGGGGGTTGGTGCCGCCCTACGGTGATGAGCAGTTCTTC. Protein product: CASSWGLVPPYGDEQFF.

The rearrangement links TRBV28 to TRBJ1-1; D uncertain. Looked up from germline, CDR1 is MDHEN and CDR2 is SYDVKM. The CDR3 has 15 residues. The V and J ends lost 6 bases and 4 bases respectively, with 18 bases between them. The CDR3 bases are TGTGCCAGCAGCCCCGTGAGGGTAGTATTCACTGAAGCTTTCTTT. Amino acids: CASSPVRVVFTEAFF.

This chain uses TRBV7-2 with TRBJ1-1; D unclear. V gave up 0 bases and J gave up 1 base, with 9 bases separating them. Germline CDR1 SGHTA, CDR2 FQGNSA. CDR3 length: 15 amino acids. The DNA for the CDR3 is TGTGCCAGCAGCTTAGCCCCAGTACCGAACACTGAAGCTTTCTTT. This encodes CASSLAPVPNTEAFF.

This chain joins TRBV18 and TRBJ2-7, with D possibly being TRBD2 (5 bases). This CDR3 has 16 amino acids. Germline values: CDR1 KGHSH, CDR2 LQKENI. V shed 3 bases and J shed 2 bases, with 17 bases lying between them. CDR3 sequence: CASSPSSPGPTYEQYF. As DNA, the CDR3 is TGTGCCAGCTCACCGTCTAGCCCCGGGCCCACCTACGAGCAGTACTTC.

CDR3 residues: CASLTLGGGRTEAFF. The CDR3 region has the DNA TGTGCCAGCCTGACCCTTGGGGGGGGCAGGACTGAAGCTTTCTTT. The chain uses TRBV5-8 and TRBJ1-1; D may be TRBD1 (6 bases). The CDR3 is 15 residues long. Per the germline V gene, CDR1 is SGHTS and CDR2 is YDEGEE. The V end lost 7 bases, the J end lost 5 bases, and 21 bases lay between the germline ends. The complete variable domain, with remaining parts taken from reference TRBV5-8 and TRBJ1-1, reads EAGVTQSPTHLIKTRGQQATLRCSPISGHTSVYWYQQALGLGLQFLLWYDEGEERNRGNFPPRFSGRQFPNYSSELNVNALELEDSALYLCASLTLGGGRTEAFFGQGTRLTVV.

As for this clone: This could be a read error, since a much larger clone is one nucleotide away. The sample has other DNA sequences that encode this CDR3 too. This chain links TRBV18 with TRBJ2-5, with D perhaps TRBD1 (6 bases). Germline V gene sequence: CDR1 KGHSH, CDR2 LQKENI. Trimming shortened V by 3 bases and J by 2 bases, and 7 bases separated the two germline ends. The length of the CDR3 is 13 residues. The CDR3 nucleotides are TGTGCCAGCTCACCGGGACAACAAGAGACCCAGTACTTC. Its protein product is CASSPGQQETQYF.

The chain links TRBV4-2 to TRBJ1-3; 7 nucleotides line up with TRBD1. In germline, CDR1 is LGHNA, CDR2 YNFKEQ. Unmatched junction bases numbered 9, after V lost 4 bases and J lost 0 bases. The CDR3 covers 17 residues. CDR3 nucleotides: TGTGCCAGCAGCCTAAAATCAGGGGGAAGCTCTGGAAACACCATATATTTT. It specifies CASSLKSGGSSGNTIYF.

In this sample, this clone turned up once. The chain uses TRBV15 and TRBJ2-5; 8 bases align to TRBD2. CDR1 and CDR2 from the germline V gene are LNHNV and YYDKDF (reference sequence). This CDR3 comprises 17 residues. With V trimmed by 0 bases and J by 1 base, 7 bases remained unmatched. Here the CDR3 DNA reads TGTGCCACCAGCAGAGATTTGGCGGGAGGTAGCCAAGAGACCCAGTACTTC. Its protein is CATSRDLAGGSQETQYF. The full variable domain, in which reference TRBV15 and TRBJ2-5 provide the parts outside the CDR3, is DAMVIQNPRYQVTQFGKPVTLSCSQTLNHNVMYWYQQKSSQAPKLLFHYYDKDFNNEADTPDNFQSRRPNTSFCFLDIRSPGLGDTAMYLCATSRDLAGGSQETQYFGPGTRLLVL.

On this clone itself: The sample holds other DNA sequences that translate to the same CDR3. The chain couples TRBV5-1 to TRBJ1-1; D may be TRBD1 (5 bases). The CDR3 covers 14 residues. Trimming pared 0 bases from V and 3 bases from J, leaving 9 bases between. CDR1 and CDR2 (germline): SGHRS, YFSETQ. In DNA form, the CDR3 reads TGCGCCAGCAGCTTGGTAATGGGGGACACTGAAGCTTTCTTT. Amino acids: CASSLVMGDTEAFF.

The chain couples TRBV5-1 to TRBJ2-1; possibly TRBD2 for D (5 bases). Trimming took 4 bases from V and 1 from J, leaving 15 bases between them. This CDR3 is 16 amino acids long. From germline, CDR1 is SGHRS and CDR2 YFSETQ. The CDR3 nucleotides read TGCGCCAGCAGCCCTGATGGGCGGGTTTCCTACAATGAGCAGTTCTTC. It is translated as CASSPDGRVSYNEQFF.

J is TRBJ1-1 and V is TRBV7-2, with 8 bases aligning to TRBD1. Trimming at V came to 2 bases and at J to 4 bases, leaving 6 bases not matched to a gene. The V gene's germline CDR1 is SGHTA and CDR2 FQGNSA. The CDR3 covers 15 residues. Here the CDR3 reads CASSLRTGRSTEAFF. CDR3 DNA sequence: TGTGCCAGCAGCTTACGGACAGGGCGGAGCACTGAAGCTTTCTTT. The full variable domain, its missing parts supplied by reference TRBV7-2 and TRBJ1-1, is GAGVSQSPSNKVTEKGKDVELRCDPISGHTALYWYRQSLGQGLEFLIYFQGNSAPDKSGLPSDRFSAERTGGSVSTLTIQRTQQEDSAVYLCASSLRTGRSTEAFFGQGTRLTVV.

Regarding this clone: Other DNA sequences of this sample code for an identical CDR3. The chain employs TRBV5-4 and TRBJ2-3; D unclear. This CDR3 comprises 12 residues. CDR1 is SGHNT, CDR2 YYREEE, per germline (reference sequence). Trimming shortened V by 0 bases and J by 6 bases, and 5 bases separated the two germline ends. The CDR3 DNA follows: TGTGCCAGCAGCTTGGGCTTGGATACGCAGTATTTT. Its translation: CASSLGLDTQYF. Based on the CDR3 plus reference TRBV5-4 and TRBJ2-3, the full variable domain is ETGVTQSPTHLIKTRGQQVTLRCSSQSGHNTVSWYQQALGQGPQFIFQYYREEENGRGNFPPRFSGLQFPNYSSELNVNALELDDSALYLCASSLGLDTQYFGPGTRLTVL.

This clone appeared a single time. CDR3 in amino acids: CASSRNSGTGEVEQYF. The CDR3 DNA sequence: TGCGCCAGCAGCCGAAACTCCGGGACAGGGGAGGTTGAGCAGTACTTC. This chain uses TRBV5-1 with TRBJ2-7; 10 nucleotides match TRBD1. CDR1 is SGHRS, CDR2 YFSETQ, per germline. This CDR3 is 16 amino acids long. J was trimmed by 7 bases and V by 4 bases; bases with no gene match: 14.

V and J are TRBV28 and TRBJ1-2; no reliable D call. The CDR3 consists of 10 residues. Between the trimmed V and J ends, which lost 6 bases and 7 bases, there was a span of 6 bases. The germline V gene encodes CDR1 MDHEN and CDR2 SYDVKM. CDR3 amino acids: CASRRSGYTF. CDR3 nucleotide sequence: TGTGCCAGCAGGAGGTCTGGCTACACCTTC.

The genes are TRBV2 and TRBJ2-1, with 8 nucleotides matching TRBD2. Germline V lookup: CDR1 SNHLY, CDR2 FYNNEI. This CDR3 region has 15 residues. With 3 bases clipped from V and 4 bases from J, the junction kept 5 bases outside the gene matches. The CDR3 nucleotides are TGTGCCAGCAGTGATTCTGCGGGGGGTTACAATGAGCAGTTCTTC. This codes for CASSDSAGGYNEQFF.